This paragraph covers one T cell receptor beta chain sequence. The antigen is not known. Germline trimming cut 7 bases from V and 4 bases from J; bases unmatched to any gene: 7. The CDR3 runs 15 residues. Germline-derived CDR1 and CDR2 are MDHEN and SYDVKM. The record originates from a study of shared clonotypes between healthy human individuals. The assay was run at deep level. Sequencing used immunoSEQ multiplex PCR; TCRdb keeps in-frame clones, though not all of them. The sample shows 2 million to 3 million clones, 80% to 95% of them seen only once. Study-level results: In this cohort, only blood was sampled, and tissue repertoires likely differ.

The clonotype was recovered from a man between 18 and 35 years old in good health. Some clones in this sample may be carry-over from other donors' samples. The gene calls are TRBV28 and TRBJ2-5; 12 bases fit TRBD2. Sequencing used naive CD4+ T cells from PBMCs. Subset defined: CD45RA+ positively selected. The CDR3 region is CASTWPSGRGETQYF. In DNA form, the CDR3 reads TGTGCCAGCACTTGGCCTAGCGGGAGGGGAGAGACCCAGTACTTC.